The 18 T cell receptor beta chains in this list originate from one sample, sequenced in a study of blood T cell repertoires in COVID-19. TCRdb's copy holds only in-frame clones and misses some; the assay was immunoSEQ multiplex PCR. The sample holds 300,000 to 350,000 clones; about 89% are singletons and the top ten take about 6.3%. The sequencing input was peripheral blood. The origin of the receptors is a woman aged 45-65 years with COVID-19, enrolled during active disease.

This clone appeared once. DNA for the CDR3: TGTGCCAGTAGTATAGTAGGCGGGATCTCGACTTTCTTT. Its translation: CASSIVGGISTFF. The chain has TRBV19 and TRBJ1-1; D gene ambiguous. CDR1 is LNHDA, CDR2 SQIVND, per germline (reference sequence). V lost 1 base and J 12 bases, leaving 15 bases between the germline ends. CDR3 length: 13 residues.

The rearrangement uses TRBV24-1 and TRBJ2-1; weak D call: TRBD1 (5 bases). V was trimmed by 3 bases and J by 0 bases, leaving 8 bases between them. Germline V lookup: CDR1 KGHDR, CDR2 SFDVKD. There are 15 residues in the CDR3. DNA for the CDR3: TGTGCCACCAGTGATCCAGGGTACTCCTACAATGAGCAGTTCTTC. The encoded protein is CATSDPGYSYNEQFF.

This sequence joins TRBV10-3 and TRBJ1-1, with D perhaps TRBD1 (6 bases). This CDR3 region has 15 residues. In germline, CDR1 is ENHRY, CDR2 SYGVKD. Trimming left V 3 bases short and J 4 bases short, with 15 bases between. The CDR3 spells CAISDFAGVGTEAFF. The CDR3 DNA follows: TGTGCCATCAGTGACTTCGCAGGGGTTGGCACTGAAGCTTTCTTT.

The sample holds one count of this clone. J is TRBJ2-2 and V is TRBV4-2, with TRBD1 matching 7 bases. The ends lost 0 bases at V and 4 bases at J; junction bases unmatched: 8. CDR3 size: 17 residues. Germline V gene data show CDR1 as LGHNA and CDR2 as YNFKEQ. CDR3 sequence (DNA): TGTGCCAGCAGCCAAGACGCCCGCCCAGGGGGCACCGGGGAGCTGTTTTTT. Amino acid sequence: CASSQDARPGGTGELFF.

J is TRBJ1-3 and V is TRBV19; no clear D gene. The CDR3 loop spans 15 amino acids. Germline V CDR1 and CDR2: LNHDA, SQIVND (reference sequence). V was pared by 4 bases and J by 0 bases, with 10 bases between. The CDR3 is CASSNLLDSGNTIYF. CDR3 DNA sequence: TGTGCCAGTAGTAATTTACTTGACTCTGGAAACACCATATATTTT.

This chain uses TRBV29-1 with TRBJ1-1, with D possibly TRBD1 on 6 matching bases. The CDR3 spans 11 residues. V lost 6 bases to trimming and J lost 4 bases, with 9 bases between them. Germline V gives CDR1 SQVTM, CDR2 ANQGSEA. CDR3 protein: CSVRTVTEAFF. The CDR3 bases are TGCAGCGTGAGGACAGTCACTGAAGCTTTCTTT.

The V and J genes are TRBV3-1 (or the pseudogene TRBV3-2) and TRBJ2-5, with 7 bases aligning to TRBD2. The CDR3 covers 15 residues. The germline CDR1 and CDR2 sequences are LGHDT and YNNKEL (reference sequence). V was clipped by 1 base and J by 0 bases; unmatched bases: 2. The CDR3 region has the DNA TGTGCCAGCAGCCAAGCGGGAGGCGACCAAGAGACCCAGTACTTC. It yields the protein CASSQAGGDQETQYF.

A few counts support this clone. The chain has TRBV7-6 and TRBJ1-3; possible D gene TRBD1, 6 bases. This CDR3 region has 15 residues. CDR1 SGHVS and CDR2 FNYEAQ come from the germline V gene. Between the trimmed V and J ends, which lost 5 bases and 5 bases, there was a span of 16 bases. The CDR3 sequence: CASSLEGGTRNTIYF. CDR3 nucleotides: TGTGCCAGCAGCCTCGAAGGGGGTACTAGAAACACCATATATTTT.

The J gene is TRBJ1-2, the V gene TRBV9; a possible D gene is TRBD1 (6 bases). The V end was cut by 0 bases, the J end by 8 bases, with 20 bases between. The CDR3 totals 16 residues. In germline, CDR1 is SGDLS, CDR2 YYNGEE. Here the CDR3 DNA reads TGTGCCAGCAGCGTAGAAACGGGACAAAAGGGCCCGGGCTACACCTTC. Amino acids: CASSVETGQKGPGYTF. Complete variable domain (other parts from reference TRBV9 and TRBJ1-2): DSGVTQTPKHLITATGQRVTLRCSPRSGDLSVYWYQQSLDQGLQFLIQYYNGEERAKGNILERFSAQQFPDLHSELNLSSLELGDSALYFCASSVETGQKGPGYTFGSGTRLTVV.

The V gene is TRBV6-2 or TRBV6-3, the J gene TRBJ2-1, with D maybe TRBD2 (6 bases). The germline V gene encodes CDR1 MNHEY and CDR2 SVGEGT. V shed 6 bases and J shed 5 bases, with 32 bases lying between them. The CDR3 spans 20 residues. Written as DNA, the CDR3 is TGTGCCAGCAGCCCCTTATCCGGGGGATTTTGGGGGGAGGTGGACAATGAGCAGTTCTTC. Protein sequence: CASSPLSGGFWGEVDNEQFF.

Regarding this clone: At one end, the junction sequence differs from germline, possibly due to a read error. The V gene is TRBV7-3, the J gene TRBJ2-3, with 9 bases aligning to TRBD2. This CDR3 comprises 18 residues. Germline values: CDR1 SGHTA, CDR2 FQGTGA. Here the CDR3 DNA reads TGTGCCAGCAGCGTAACCGGAAGCGGGAGGAGGGGGTCAGATACGCAGTATTTT. It specifies CASSVTGSGRRGSDTQYF.

The gene calls are TRBV7-9 and TRBJ2-1; D unresolved. Germline CDR1 and CDR2: SEHNR and FQNEAQ (reference sequence). The CDR3 has 15 residues. Trimming took 1 base from V and 3 from J, leaving 10 bases between them. The CDR3 spells CASSLGGGDYNEQFF. CDR3 bases: TGTGCCAGCAGCTTAGGAGGCGGAGACTACAATGAGCAGTTCTTC.

The gene calls are TRBV7-9 and TRBJ1-2; 8 positions match TRBD1. This CDR3 region has 16 residues. J lost 1 base, V lost 1 base, and 5 bases had no gene match. Germline-derived CDR1 and CDR2 are SEHNR and FQNEAQ (reference sequence). Here the CDR3 reads CASSLGLDRDNYGYTF. The DNA for the CDR3 is TGTGCCAGCAGCTTAGGTTTGGACAGGGATAACTATGGCTACACCTTC.

The rearrangement links TRBV2 to TRBJ2-3; 10 nucleotides agree with TRBD2. The CDR3 loop spans 15 amino acids. Germline V CDR1 and CDR2: SNHLY, FYNNEI. V lost 4 bases to trimming and J lost 2 bases; unmatched junction nucleotides: 3. The CDR3 reads CASSVLAGDTDTQYF. As DNA, the CDR3 is TGTGCCAGCAGTGTGCTAGCGGGAGACACAGATACGCAGTATTTT.

DNA of the CDR3: TGTGCCAGCAGCTTAGTTTTGCTAGCGGGAGTTACTACCTACGAGCAGTACTTC. This sequence encodes CASSLVLLAGVTTYEQYF. This chain links TRBV11-3 with TRBJ2-7; 10 nucleotides align to TRBD2. The V segment lost 1 base and the J segment 2 bases; nucleotides outside the gene matches: 11. Germline V gives CDR1 SGHNT, CDR2 YENEEA. CDR3 length: 18 residues.

CDR3 sequence reads: CASSPPAAGESYEQYF. The CDR3 DNA reads TGTGCCAGCTCACCACCGGCAGCGGGGGAATCCTACGAGCAGTACTTC. The chain employs TRBV18 and TRBJ2-7; TRBD2 matches at 8 bases. CDR3 length equals 16 residues. Looked up from germline, CDR1 is KGHSH and CDR2 is LQKENI. V gave up 0 bases and J gave up 1 base; unmatched junction bases: 5.

The chain couples TRBV4-3 to TRBJ1-2; tentatively, D is TRBD1 (5 bases). The germline CDR1 and CDR2 sequences are LGHNA and YSLEER. V dropped 0 bases and J dropped 7 bases, with 15 bases sitting between them. The CDR3 sequence is 15 residues long. CDR3 residues: CASSQDFQGVFGYTF. The CDR3 nucleotides read TGCGCCAGCAGCCAAGATTTCCAGGGTGTCTTTGGCTACACCTTC.

The chain uses TRBV5-1 and TRBJ1-2; unclear D gene. Trimming took off 0 bases at V and 4 bases at J, with 13 bases between the two ends. The germline V gene has CDR1 SGHRS and CDR2 YFSETQ. The CDR3 covers 15 residues. CDR3 in amino acids: CASSLGRTWGYGYTF. The CDR3 DNA sequence: TGCGCCAGCAGCTTGGGACGGACTTGGGGCTATGGCTACACCTTC.